This T cell receptor beta chain was recorded in a study of T-cell memory formation after mild COVID-19. Overall study results and limits: Clones shrinking from day 15 to 85 showed even CD4/CD8 mixes; later expanders tilted CD4+. Prior to infection, memory already included some responding clones, suggesting cross-reactive memory joined.

In regard to this clonotype: Its antigen remains unidentified.

TCRdb reprocessed the 5' RACE reads via MiXCR and lists one record per CDR3 protein. The sample holds around 260,000 distinct CDR3 sequences, 15% to 20% seen once. Germline values: CDR1 SGHVS, CDR2 FQNEAQ. V lost 1 base and J lost 4, with 8 bases in between. CDR3 length: 13 amino acids. The source is a man aged 18 to 30 who had mild COVID-19 (a few samples of this study predate the infection). Cell type and time point are not known. V gene TRBV7-8 combines with J gene TRBJ2-7; D gene uncertain. Sequencing was done on a sample of PBMCs or a T cell subset sorted from them (not recorded which). The CDR3 nucleotides are TGTGCCAGCAGCTTAGGGGGTTGGTACGAGCAGTACTTC. Translating gives CASSLGGWYEQYF.